This passage covers 26 T cell receptor beta chains from one sample sequenced in a study of T cell responses to AZD1222 COVID-19 vaccine. Profiling relied on immunoSEQ multiplex PCR, and the TCRdb table lists in-frame clones only, not all of them. Altogether some 150,000 clones are present, approximately 86% being singletons, with the ten largest covering about 5%. The sequences come from peripheral blood, collected 28 days after the second AZD1222 dose. The receptors originated from an adult who received the AZD1222 COVID-19 vaccine.

This chain uses TRBV23-1 with TRBJ1-3; D gene uncertain. TRBV23-1 is designated an ORF whose function remains uncertain. The CDR3 extends over 12 amino acids. The V gene lost 4 bases and the J gene lost 8 bases, with 9 bases spanning the gap. The CDR3 nucleotides are TGCGCCAGCAGTCGCACAGCTCACACCATATATTTT. Protein: CASSRTAHTIYF.

This sequence joins TRBV30 and TRBJ2-7; D is possibly TRBD2 (7 bases). CDR3 length: 13 residues. Germline CDR1 and CDR2: GTSNPN and SVGIG (reference sequence). Trimming pared 5 bases from V and 4 bases from J, leaving 15 bases between. CDR3 nucleotides: TGTGCCTGGTCAAGGGGGGGGGCTTACGAGCAGTACTTC. Its translation: CAWSRGGAYEQYF. Combining the CDR3 with reference TRBV30 and TRBJ2-7 gives the whole variable domain SQTIHQWPATLVQPVGSPLSLECTVEGTSNPNLYWYRQAAGRGLQLLFYSVGIGQISSEVPQNLSASRPQDRQFILSSKKLLLSDSGFYLCAWSRGGAYEQYFGPGTRLTVT.

V is TRBV4-1 and J is TRBJ2-3; weak D call: TRBD2 (6 bases). With 4 bases removed from V and 1 base from J, the gap between germline ends came to 15 bases. Germline V lookup: CDR1 MGHRA, CDR2 YSYEKL. CDR3 length equals 16 residues. DNA for the CDR3: TGCGCCAGCAGCCCCTCGGGACTTGGGGGCACAGATACGCAGTATTTT. Protein product: CASSPSGLGGTDTQYF.

This sequence joins TRBV3-1 (or the pseudogene TRBV3-2) and TRBJ2-1; TRBD1 or TRBD2 may be the D gene (6 bases each). V lost 5 bases to trimming and J lost 7 bases, with 12 bases between them. Germline-derived CDR1 and CDR2 are LGHDT and YNNKEL (reference sequence). The CDR3 runs 13 residues. The CDR3 protein is CASSWGASNEQFF. The CDR3 DNA sequence: TGTGCCAGCAGCTGGGGGGCGTCTAATGAGCAGTTCTTC.

This chain joins TRBV6-7 and TRBJ1-3; the D gene is possibly TRBD1 (5 bases). TRBV6-7 is filed as an ORF, its function uncertain. V was clipped by 2 bases and J by 0 bases, with 11 bases between them. This CDR3 contains 16 residues. The CDR3 DNA sequence: TGTGCCAGCAGTTACAAACAGGACTACTCTGGAAACACCATATATTTT. Translating it yields CASSYKQDYSGNTIYF.

Regarding this clone: At the DNA level, this CDR3 is encoded by other sequences in the same sample as well. The V and J genes are TRBV6-2 or TRBV6-3 and TRBJ2-1; 8 nucleotides line up with TRBD2. Germline trimming cut 4 bases from V and 7 bases from J; bases unmatched to any gene: 3. CDR1 is MNHEY, CDR2 SVGEGT, per germline. The CDR3 extends over 13 amino acids. The CDR3 DNA reads as TGTGCCAGCAGTTGGACTAGCCCTAATGAGCAGTTCTTC. This codes for CASSWTSPNEQFF.

The chain combines TRBV19 with TRBJ2-1, with 13 bases aligning to TRBD2. The CDR3 is 16 residues long. V trimming: 3 bases; J trimming: 10 bases; junction bases outside the gene matches: 9. The germline gives CDR1 LNHDA, CDR2 SQIVND (reference sequence). CDR3 amino acids: CASSIEGLAGTGEQFF. CDR3 DNA: TGTGCCAGTAGTATCGAGGGACTAGCGGGGACAGGGGAGCAGTTCTTC. Looking up the rest from reference TRBV19 and TRBJ2-1 gives the full variable domain: DGGITQSPKYLFRKEGQNVTLSCEQNLNHDAMYWYRQDPGQGLRLIYYSQIVNDFQKGDIAEGYSVSREKKESFPLTVTSAQKNPTAFYLCASSIEGLAGTGEQFFGPGTRLTVL.

This rearrangement joins TRBV6-5 to TRBJ2-1; D is uncertain. The CDR3 length is 13 residues. Germline-derived CDR1 and CDR2 are MNHEY and SVGAGI. V was clipped by 6 bases and J by 1 base, with 7 bases between them. The CDR3 DNA sequence: TGTGCCAGCAGCCACCGGTCCTACAATGAGCAGTTCTTC. Translated: CASSHRSYNEQFF.

This chain links TRBV9 with TRBJ1-6, with D unresolved. The V and J ends lost 3 bases and 9 bases respectively, with 10 bases between them. From germline, CDR1 is SGDLS and CDR2 YYNGEE. This CDR3 contains 13 residues. CDR3: CASSADGVSPLHF. In nucleotides, the CDR3 is TGTGCCAGCAGCGCCGACGGGGTTTCACCCCTCCACTTT.

This clone was seen only a few times. The V call is TRBV20-1, the J call TRBJ2-3; 7 bases align to TRBD2. J was trimmed by 6 bases and V by 7 bases; bases with no gene match: 4. CDR3 length: 11 residues. Per the germline V gene, CDR1 is DFQATT and CDR2 is SNEGSKA (reference sequence). The CDR3 nucleotides are TGCAGTGGGGAGGGCCCCGATACGCAGTATTTT. It yields the protein CSGEGPDTQYF.

This rearrangement joins TRBV28 to TRBJ2-1, with 14 bases lining up with TRBD2. Germline CDR1 MDHEN, CDR2 SYDVKM. CDR3 size: 19 residues. Losses at the gene ends were 6 bases for V and 0 bases for J; bases not matched to a gene: 10. The CDR3 loop is CASRRFGLAGGHSYNEQFF. In DNA, the CDR3 is TGTGCCAGCAGACGATTTGGACTAGCGGGGGGCCACTCCTACAATGAGCAGTTCTTC.

The chain employs TRBV29-1 and TRBJ2-3; possibly TRBD2 for D (5 bases). The CDR3 runs to 18 residues. Germline V lookup: CDR1 SQVTM, CDR2 ANQGSEA. The V and J ends lost 7 bases and 1 base respectively, with 27 bases between them. DNA for the CDR3: TGCAGCGGCCCGGGGAAGGGCCTTAGGCGACCTGGCACAGATACGCAGTATTTT. Amino acids: CSGPGKGLRRPGTDTQYF.

The chain uses TRBV28 and TRBJ2-1, with 8 bases identical to TRBD2. This CDR3 is built from 16 residues. Germline V gene sequence: CDR1 MDHEN, CDR2 SYDVKM. The V and J ends lost 3 bases and 5 bases, in that order; junction bases with no gene match: 9. The chain's CDR3 is CASSFPPDSGNNEQFF. The CDR3 bases are TGTGCCAGCAGTTTCCCGCCGGATAGCGGGAACAATGAGCAGTTCTTC.

This rearrangement joins TRBV15 to TRBJ2-3; D uncertain. The CDR3 contains 12 residues. The V gene's germline CDR1 is LNHNV and CDR2 YYDKDF (reference sequence). V was pared by 3 bases and J by 10 bases, with 11 bases between. Here the CDR3 reads CATSRQGDPQYF. CDR3 nucleotide sequence: TGTGCCACCAGCAGGCAAGGCGATCCGCAGTATTTT.

This rearrangement joins TRBV9 to TRBJ2-1, with 9 bases that match TRBD1. In germline, CDR1 is SGDLS, CDR2 YYNGEE. This CDR3 region has 17 residues. V trimming: 0 bases; J trimming: 6 bases; junction bases outside the gene matches: 10. CDR3 sequence reads: CASSVGYPGTGLNEQFF. CDR3 DNA: TGTGCCAGCAGCGTAGGATACCCCGGGACAGGGCTCAATGAGCAGTTCTTC.

The chain has TRBV24-1 and TRBJ2-1; maybe TRBD1 (5 bases). The CDR3 has 15 amino acids. V lost 5 bases to trimming and J lost 0 bases, with 10 bases between them. Germline values: CDR1 KGHDR, CDR2 SFDVKD. The CDR3 is CATSAVTASYNEQFF. The CDR3 DNA reads TGTGCCACCAGTGCTGTGACAGCCTCCTACAATGAGCAGTTCTTC.

V usage is TRBV11-2 and J usage is TRBJ2-1, with 7 bases aligning to TRBD2. Germline trimming cut 3 bases from V and 3 bases from J; bases unmatched to any gene: 8. Germline V gene data show CDR1 as SGHAT and CDR2 as FQNNGV. The CDR3 spans 16 residues. The CDR3 DNA reads TGTGCCAGCAGCTTCCTGGGGCGGGAGTTCTACAATGAGCAGTTCTTC. It encodes CASSFLGREFYNEQFF.

The chain links TRBV4-2 to TRBJ2-3; 14 bases align to TRBD2. The germline V gene encodes CDR1 LGHNA and CDR2 YNFKEQ. V lost 7 bases to trimming and J lost 6 bases; unmatched junction nucleotides: 6. The CDR3 is 15 residues long. CDR3 sequence (DNA): TGTGCCAGCATGGGGACTAGCGGGGGTGTCGATACGCAGTATTTT. Encoded protein: CASMGTSGGVDTQYF.

CDR3 loop: CASSLVGQGGYTF. The DNA of the CDR3 is TGCGCCAGCAGCTTGGTGGGCCAGGGGGGCTACACCTTC. V is TRBV5-1 and J is TRBJ1-2, with D possibly TRBD1 on 6 matching bases. CDR1 and CDR2 (germline): SGHRS, YFSETQ. Trimming pared 0 bases from V and 8 bases from J, leaving 11 bases between. The CDR3 extends over 13 amino acids. Filled out from reference TRBV5-1 and TRBJ1-2, the complete variable domain reads KAGVTQTPRYLIKTRGQQVTLSCSPISGHRSVSWYQQTPGQGLQFLFEYFSETQRNKGNFPGRFSGRQFSNSRSEMNVSTLELGDSALYLCASSLVGQGGYTFGSGTRLTVV.

The J gene is TRBJ2-7, the V gene TRBV5-1, with TRBD2 matching 7 bases. Germline CDR1 reads SGHRS; CDR2 reads YFSETQ. The junction had 16 bases not matched to a gene; V was cut back by 4 bases and J by 6 bases. The CDR3 length is 16 residues. The CDR3 DNA reads as TGCGCCAGCAGCACTGGGTCCCAAACACTAGCGAGCGAGCAGTACTTC. Translating it yields CASSTGSQTLASEQYF.

The CDR3 is CASSPSAQAPQGEAFF. In DNA, the CDR3 is TGTGCCAGCTCACCCTCCGCCCAGGCCCCCCAAGGCGAAGCTTTCTTT. The rearrangement uses TRBV18 and TRBJ1-1; D unclear. This CDR3 spans 16 amino acids. The V and J ends lost 3 bases and 8 bases respectively, with 22 bases between them. CDR1 KGHSH and CDR2 LQKENI come from the germline V gene. The full variable domain, in which reference TRBV18 and TRBJ1-1 provide the parts outside the CDR3, is NAGVMQNPRHLVRRRGQEARLRCSPMKGHSHVYWYRQLPEEGLKFMVYLQKENIIDESGMPKERFSAEFPKEGPSILRIQQVVRGDSAAYFCASSPSAQAPQGEAFFGQGTRLTVV.

This clone was seen a single time. This chain joins TRBV6-5 and TRBJ2-7, with D perhaps TRBD1 or TRBD2 (5 bases each). The CDR3 runs to 15 residues. V was pared by 4 bases and J by 3 bases, with 16 bases between. In germline, CDR1 is MNHEY, CDR2 SVGAGI. In nucleotides, the CDR3 is TGTGCCAGCAGTTCGGGACCACCCAGGGTCTACGAGCAGTACTTC. Encoded protein: CASSSGPPRVYEQYF.

V usage is TRBV19 and J usage is TRBJ1-6, with D perhaps matching TRBD1 (6 bases). The CDR3 has 15 residues. V lost 5 bases to trimming and J lost 5 bases, with 13 bases between them. CDR1 and CDR2 from the germline V gene are LNHDA and SQIVND (reference sequence). The CDR3: CASSRPGHNNSPLHF. The CDR3 DNA sequence: TGTGCCAGTAGTCGACCGGGACACAATAATTCACCCCTCCACTTT. Based on the CDR3 plus reference TRBV19 and TRBJ1-6, the full variable domain is DGGITQSPKYLFRKEGQNVTLSCEQNLNHDAMYWYRQDPGQGLRLIYYSQIVNDFQKGDIAEGYSVSREKKESFPLTVTSAQKNPTAFYLCASSRPGHNNSPLHFGNGTRLTVT.

This clone appeared a single time. The chain combines TRBV5-1 with TRBJ2-3, with TRBD1 matching 8 bases. The germline CDR1 and CDR2 sequences are SGHRS and YFSETQ. J lost 14 bases, V lost 4 bases, and 15 bases had no gene match. CDR3 length: 14 amino acids. CDR3 protein: CASSLTGDRSRGYF. In DNA form, the CDR3 reads TGCGCCAGCAGCCTGACAGGGGACCGCTCACGGGGGTATTTT.

The V and J genes are TRBV9 and TRBJ2-1; TRBD2 might be the D (6 bases). This CDR3 is 15 amino acids long. Trimming removed 7 bases at V and 9 bases at J, with 23 bases between. Germline V gene sequence: CDR1 SGDLS, CDR2 YYNGEE. The CDR3 protein is CASGIGTFSSVEQFF. DNA for the CDR3: TGTGCCAGCGGGATTGGGACTTTTAGTTCCGTTGAGCAGTTCTTC. The variable domain in full, with the rest retrieved from reference TRBV9 and TRBJ2-1, is DSGVTQTPKHLITATGQRVTLRCSPRSGDLSVYWYQQSLDQGLQFLIQYYNGEERAKGNILERFSAQQFPDLHSELNLSSLELGDSALYFCASGIGTFSSVEQFFGPGTRLTVL.

This sequence joins TRBV2 and TRBJ2-5; 8 bases match TRBD1. Germline V gene data show CDR1 as SNHLY and CDR2 as FYNNEI. Trimming took 6 bases from V and 4 from J; bases not matched to a gene: 10. There are 15 residues in the CDR3. The CDR3 here is CASSGTGGMGETQYF. The CDR3 nucleotides read TGTGCCAGCAGCGGGACAGGAGGAATGGGAGAGACCCAGTACTTC.